This record looks at one TCR beta chain sequence and its context. Its antigen is undetermined. The data derive from a study of shared clonotypes between healthy human individuals. Study in general: A couple of female and three male donors aged 18 to 49 were enrolled.

After removal of 5 bases from V and 2 bases from J, the junction contained 11 bases not matched to a gene. CDR1 and CDR2 (germline): MDHEN, SYDVKM. CDR3 length: 16 residues. Terminally differentiated effector memory CD45RA+ cells were excluded by CCR7 positive selection of CD45RO-negative cells. General study results and limits: Estimated clonotype richness was generally higher in naive than memory subsets.

Only in-frame clones appear in the TCRdb table, and some are missing; sequencing was by immunoSEQ multiplex PCR. The sample carries hundreds of thousands of clones, 96% recorded once. This sequence originates from a woman aged 25-40 years in good health. Sample: naive CD8+ T cells sorted from blood. V and J are TRBV28 and TRBJ1-2; 7 bases line up with TRBD1. The CDR3 sequence: CASSPSGEGQNYGYTF. As DNA, the CDR3 is TGTGCCAGCAGTCCCTCCGGGGAGGGACAGAACTATGGCTACACCTTC.